Following are 31 T cell receptor beta chains from one sample sequenced in a study of cytomegalovirus exposure and HLA in healthy donors. In the PCR, 60 Vbeta and 13 Jbeta primers were used. Profiling relied on immunoSEQ multiplex PCR, and the TCRdb table lists in-frame clones only, not all of them. The sample gives approximately 150,000 clones, around 80% of which show up once; approximately 2% is in the top ten. The sequencing sample was made of PBMCs. The receptors here all came from a man aged 35 to 55 in good health and CMV-seronegative.

This clone was seen more than once but under ten times. V gene TRBV29-1 combines with J gene TRBJ2-7; 10 bases agree with TRBD1. The ends lost 3 bases at V and 6 bases at J; junction bases unmatched: 11. This CDR3 is built from 15 residues. Germline V lookup: CDR1 SQVTM, CDR2 ANQGSEA. In DNA, the CDR3 is TGCAGCGTTGAGGGACAGGGGAGACTAACTGGCGAGCAGTACTTC. Translating gives CSVEGQGRLTGEQYF.

The V call is TRBV6-1, the J call TRBJ1-1, with 10 bases that match TRBD1. The germline CDR1 and CDR2 sequences are MNHNS and SASEGT. This CDR3 has 16 residues. V lost 4 bases and J lost 1; bases outside the gene matches: 6. The CDR3: CASSVWTGGTNTEAFF. The CDR3, as DNA: TGTGCCAGCAGTGTCTGGACAGGGGGAACGAACACTGAAGCTTTCTTT.

The chain uses TRBV29-1 and TRBJ2-7, with 8 bases that match TRBD1. CDR3 length: 13 residues. V was clipped by 8 bases and J by 3 bases; unmatched bases: 9. Germline values: CDR1 SQVTM, CDR2 ANQGSEA. This chain's CDR3 is CSIGGTGGYEQYF. DNA of the CDR3: TGCAGCATTGGTGGGACAGGAGGCTACGAGCAGTACTTC.

The chain is built from TRBV7-9 and TRBJ2-5, with D perhaps matching TRBD2 (6 bases). The CDR3 length is 17 residues. Trimming stripped 1 base from V and 5 bases from J, with 20 bases between. Germline CDR1 reads SEHNR; CDR2 reads FQNEAQ (reference sequence). For the CDR3, the DNA is TGTGCCAGCAGCTTAGGTCCCGGGAGTATACAAGGGGAGACCCAGTACTTC. It specifies CASSLGPGSIQGETQYF.

The chain employs TRBV20-1 and TRBJ1-2, with D hard to call. CDR1 DFQATT and CDR2 SNEGSKA come from the germline V gene (reference sequence). This CDR3 is 11 amino acids long. V shed 3 bases and J shed 3 bases, with 5 bases lying between them. In DNA form, the CDR3 reads TGCAGTGCTAGCATTCACTATGGCTACACCTTC. Its translation: CSASIHYGYTF.

V and J are TRBV19 and TRBJ1-2; perhaps TRBD1 as D (6 bases). CDR3 length equals 18 residues. The V gene lost 9 bases and the J gene lost 1 base, with 27 bases spanning the gap. The germline V gene encodes CDR1 LNHDA and CDR2 SQIVND (reference sequence). CDR3 coding DNA: TGTGCCAGCTTACCTCCTTTGGGGGGGGCGCGGGGTAACTATGGCTACACCTTC. Its protein product is CASLPPLGGARGNYGYTF.

The rearrangement joins TRBV9 to TRBJ2-7; TRBD2 might be the D (6 bases). The CDR3 totals 14 residues. Germline CDR1 is SGDLS and CDR2 is YYNGEE. Trimming shortened V by 4 bases and J by 3 bases, and 14 bases separated the two germline ends. The CDR3 nucleotides read TGTGCCAGCAGCTCCCGGATTAGCGGCTACGAGCAGTACTTC. Residues: CASSSRISGYEQYF. The full variable domain, rest sourced from reference TRBV9 and TRBJ2-7, is DSGVTQTPKHLITATGQRVTLRCSPRSGDLSVYWYQQSLDQGLQFLIQYYNGEERAKGNILERFSAQQFPDLHSELNLSSLELGDSALYFCASSSRISGYEQYFGPGTRLTVT.

The V call is TRBV5-1, the J call TRBJ2-2; 8 bases are a match to TRBD1. The CDR3 has 15 amino acids. The germline CDR1 and CDR2 sequences are SGHRS and YFSETQ. The junction had 7 bases not matched to a gene; V was cut back by 4 bases and J by 5 bases. The CDR3 reads CASSRGQGGTGELFF. As DNA, the CDR3 is TGCGCCAGCAGCCGAGGACAGGGCGGGACCGGGGAGCTGTTTTTT.

The V call is TRBV7-2, the J call TRBJ2-7, with a weak D call TRBD2 (6 bases). V was shortened by 6 bases and J by 3 bases, with 15 bases between the two germline ends. The CDR3 covers 14 residues. Germline loops: CDR1 SGHTA, CDR2 FQGNSA. Here the CDR3 reads CASSLTGTYYEQYF. In DNA form, the CDR3 reads TGTGCCAGCAGTTTGACCGGGACTTACTACGAGCAGTACTTC.

The chain employs TRBV7-6 and TRBJ2-3; 9 nucleotides agree with TRBD2. The CDR3 contains 19 residues. Looked up from germline, CDR1 is SGHVS and CDR2 is FNYEAQ. With V trimmed by 1 base and J by 0 bases, 11 bases remained unmatched. CDR3 sequence: CASSLDRRLADHSTDTQYF. In nucleotides, the CDR3 is TGTGCCAGCAGCTTAGACAGGCGACTAGCGGACCATAGCACAGATACGCAGTATTTT.

V is TRBV6-1 and J is TRBJ1-4; TRBD1 might be the D (5 bases). Germline lookup yields CDR1 MNHNS and CDR2 SASEGT. This CDR3 has 15 residues. V gave up 6 bases and J gave up 7 bases, with 18 bases separating them. CDR3 in amino acids: CASSQSQVRGEKLFF. CDR3 nucleotides: TGTGCCAGCAGCCAGAGTCAGGTTAGGGGTGAAAAACTGTTTTTT.

CDR3 bases: TGCGCCAGCAGCTCGGAAAATCAATTAGCGGGAAGCTTCACAGATACGCAGTATTTT. Protein product: CASSSENQLAGSFTDTQYF. The chain uses TRBV5-1 and TRBJ2-3, with 8 bases identical to TRBD2. This CDR3 comprises 19 residues. Germline V lookup: CDR1 SGHRS, CDR2 YFSETQ. The V gene end was trimmed by 3 bases and the J gene end by 2 bases; junction bases not matched to a gene: 17.

V gene TRBV19 combines with J gene TRBJ2-7; TRBD1 matches 12 bases. The V and J ends lost 3 bases and 7 bases, in that order; junction bases with no gene match: 10. Germline lookup yields CDR1 LNHDA and CDR2 SQIVND (reference sequence). The CDR3 spans 16 residues. The CDR3 sequence is CASSIGGTGGLEEQYF. CDR3 sequence (DNA): TGTGCCAGTAGTATTGGTGGGACAGGGGGCTTGGAAGAGCAGTACTTC.

V gene TRBV28 combines with J gene TRBJ1-5; D possibly corresponds to TRBD1 (5 bases). The CDR3 has 15 amino acids. Trimming pared 9 bases from V and 3 bases from J, leaving 18 bases between. CDR1 is MDHEN and CDR2 is SYDVKM in the germline V gene. CDR3 sequence reads: CASHPGGGANQPQHF. For the CDR3, the DNA is TGTGCCAGTCACCCTGGGGGGGGTGCCAATCAGCCCCAGCATTTT.

In this sample, this clone turned up a few times. The chain is built from TRBV5-8 and TRBJ2-1; 7 bases line up with TRBD1. V trimming: 5 bases; J trimming: 6 bases; junction bases outside the gene matches: 11. This CDR3 has 15 amino acids. CDR1 and CDR2 (germline): SGHTS, YDEGEE. This CDR3 reads CASSRQGGLSNEQFF. CDR3 DNA sequence: TGTGCCAGCAGTAGACAGGGTGGGCTATCCAATGAGCAGTTCTTC.

The chain combines TRBV11-2 with TRBJ2-1; 12 bases agree with TRBD2. Germline values: CDR1 SGHAT, CDR2 FQNNGV. The CDR3 covers 17 residues. V trimming: 2 bases; J trimming: 7 bases; junction bases outside the gene matches: 9. In nucleotides, the CDR3 is TGTGCCAGCAGCTTAAGTCTTGGACTAGCGGGAATAAATGAGCAGTTCTTC. This codes for CASSLSLGLAGINEQFF.

There are a few counts of this clone. The chain has TRBV5-6 and TRBJ1-4, with D maybe TRBD1 (6 bases). V was pared by 4 bases and J by 3 bases, with 13 bases between. The V gene's germline CDR1 is SGHDT and CDR2 YYEEEE. The CDR3 covers 15 residues. The CDR3 nucleotides read TGTGCCAGCAGCACTAAGTGGGGGCCTAATGAAAAACTGTTTTTT. It codes for CASSTKWGPNEKLFF.

The gene calls are TRBV18 and TRBJ2-1, with 12 bases fitting TRBD2. With V trimmed by 1 base and J by 6 bases, 7 bases remained unmatched. Germline CDR1 is KGHSH and CDR2 is LQKENI. CDR3 length: 17 residues. CDR3 amino acids: CASSPRLAGVGSNEQFF. The DNA for the CDR3 is TGTGCCAGCTCACCACGACTAGCGGGAGTCGGAAGCAATGAGCAGTTCTTC. Full variable domain (rest looked up from reference TRBV18 and TRBJ2-1): NAGVMQNPRHLVRRRGQEARLRCSPMKGHSHVYWYRQLPEEGLKFMVYLQKENIIDESGMPKERFSAEFPKEGPSILRIQQVVRGDSAAYFCASSPRLAGVGSNEQFFGPGTRLTVL.

V usage is TRBV6-4 and J usage is TRBJ1-2; 8 positions agree with TRBD1. This CDR3 has 13 amino acids. Germline lookup yields CDR1 MRHNA and CDR2 SNTAGT. With V trimmed by 8 bases and J by 6 bases, 8 bases remained unmatched. CDR3 in DNA: TGTGCCAGCCTAGCGACAGGGGATGATGGCTACACCTTC. It specifies CASLATGDDGYTF.

As to this clone: Other nucleotide sequences in the sample specify the same CDR3. This rearrangement joins TRBV2 to TRBJ1-1, with 7 positions matching TRBD1. V shed 6 bases, J shed 2 bases, and the junction held 6 bases outside the gene matches. Per the germline V gene, CDR1 is SNHLY and CDR2 is FYNNEI. The CDR3 runs 14 residues. The DNA for the CDR3 is TGTGCCAGCAGCGTTGACAGGGTTAACACTGAAGCTTTCTTT. Its translation: CASSVDRVNTEAFF. Together with reference TRBV2 and TRBJ1-1, the CDR3 gives the full variable domain: EPEVTQTPSHQVTQMGQEVILRCVPISNHLYFYWYRQILGQKVEFLVSFYNNEISEKSEIFDDQFSVERPDGSNFTLKIRSTKLEDSAMYFCASSVDRVNTEAFFGQGTRLTVV.

The J gene is TRBJ2-7, the V gene TRBV28; D might be TRBD1 (5 bases). V lost 6 bases to trimming and J lost 2 bases, with 14 bases between them. The V gene's germline CDR1 is MDHEN and CDR2 SYDVKM. This CDR3 is built from 14 residues. The CDR3 is CASRTQGSTYEQYF. The CDR3 bases are TGTGCCAGCAGGACCCAGGGATCCACCTACGAGCAGTACTTC.

The V gene is TRBV9, the J gene TRBJ2-3; maybe TRBD2 (5 bases). The CDR3 is 20 residues long. The V end was cut by 4 bases, the J end by 0 bases, with 27 bases between. The germline V gene encodes CDR1 SGDLS and CDR2 YYNGEE. CDR3 bases: TGTGCCAGCAGCCTTACACCAACTCCTCTAGCATATACTAGCACAGATACGCAGTATTTT. As protein: CASSLTPTPLAYTSTDTQYF.

The genes are TRBV7-2 and TRBJ2-2; 8 bases align to TRBD1. This CDR3 is 17 amino acids long. The junction had 12 bases not matched to a gene; V was cut back by 2 bases and J by 7 bases. CDR1 is SGHTA, CDR2 FQGNSA, per germline. The CDR3 loop reads CASSLYGTGPLGGELFF. The CDR3 DNA reads TGTGCCAGCAGCTTATACGGGACAGGACCTTTAGGCGGGGAGCTGTTTTTT.

The rearrangement uses TRBV9 and TRBJ2-3; TRBD2 matches at 13 bases. The CDR3 is made up of 16 amino acids. Germline lookup yields CDR1 SGDLS and CDR2 YYNGEE. Losses at the gene ends were 0 bases for V and 3 bases for J; bases not matched to a gene: 1. The CDR3 region is CASSVGTSGRTDTQYF. In nucleotides, the CDR3 is TGTGCCAGCAGCGTAGGGACTAGCGGGAGAACAGATACGCAGTATTTT.

The chain uses TRBV4-2 and TRBJ2-1; possibly TRBD2 for D (6 bases). V lost 2 bases and J 10 bases, leaving 12 bases between the germline ends. This CDR3 has 13 amino acids. Germline V gene data show CDR1 as LGHNA and CDR2 as YNFKEQ. The CDR3 reads CASSQIRLAEQFF. The CDR3 DNA is TGTGCCAGCAGCCAAATACGGCTAGCGGAGCAGTTCTTC.

This clone was observed a few times. In DNA form, the CDR3 reads TGTGCCACCAGCAGTCAGTACCAAGAGACCCAGTACTTC. Translating it yields CATSSQYQETQYF. The chain joins TRBV15 to TRBJ2-5; D call uncertain. The CDR3 extends over 13 amino acids. Per the germline V gene, CDR1 is LNHNV and CDR2 is YYDKDF (reference sequence). The V end lost 3 bases, the J end lost 0 bases, and 5 bases lay between the germline ends.

The chain recombines TRBV28 with TRBJ2-1; possibly TRBD2 for D (5 bases). Germline V gene lookup returns CDR1 MDHEN and CDR2 SYDVKM. V was pared by 3 bases and J by 6 bases, with 12 bases between. This CDR3 is built from 14 residues. The CDR3 sequence is CASSLPGSANEQFF. The CDR3 DNA reads as TGTGCCAGCAGTTTGCCGGGGAGTGCCAATGAGCAGTTCTTC.

Notes on this clone: The junction and the germline gene differ at one end; a read error may be behind it. The chain has TRBV12-5 and TRBJ2-4; a weak D match, TRBD1 (6 bases). Germline V gene sequence: CDR1 LGHNT, CDR2 FRNRAP. This CDR3 spans 17 amino acids. The CDR3 sequence: CASGLVRTDRAKNSQYF. CDR3 bases: TGTGCTAGTGGTTTGGTTCGGACGGACAGAGCCAAAAACAGTCAGTACTTC.

The rearrangement joins TRBV13 to TRBJ2-1; 8 nucleotides agree with TRBD2. This CDR3 contains 16 residues. The junction had 14 bases not matched to a gene; V was cut back by 5 bases and J by 8 bases. Germline V gene lookup returns CDR1 PRHDT and CDR2 FYEKMQ (reference sequence). The CDR3 region is CASSQTSGRVGDEQFF. The CDR3 nucleotides are TGTGCCAGCAGCCAAACTAGCGGAAGAGTCGGGGATGAGCAGTTCTTC.

V usage is TRBV29-1 and J usage is TRBJ2-7; 10 bases agree with TRBD1. The germline V gene has CDR1 SQVTM and CDR2 ANQGSEA. J was trimmed by 3 bases and V by 6 bases; bases with no gene match: 8. CDR3 length equals 14 residues. CDR3 loop: CSVFPGQGIYEQYF. CDR3 coding DNA: TGCAGCGTATTCCCGGGACAGGGGATCTACGAGCAGTACTTC.

A remark on this clone: The junction differs from germline at one of its ends, possibly a read error. V is TRBV7-9 and J is TRBJ1-2; tentative D call: TRBD1 (6 bases). The CDR3 extends over 13 amino acids. CDR1 and CDR2 (germline): SEHNR, FQNEAQ (reference sequence). The CDR3 sequence is CSSSPRTDYGYTF. CDR3 DNA: TGTTCCAGCAGCCCCCGGACAGACTATGGCTACACCTTC.